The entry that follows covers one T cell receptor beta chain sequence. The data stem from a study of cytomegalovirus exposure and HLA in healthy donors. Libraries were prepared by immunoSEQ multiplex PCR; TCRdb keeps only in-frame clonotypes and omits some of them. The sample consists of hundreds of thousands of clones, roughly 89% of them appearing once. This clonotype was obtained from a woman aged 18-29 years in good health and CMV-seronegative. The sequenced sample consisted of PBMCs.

For the CDR3, the DNA is TGCGCCAGCAGCTTGAACGGGGGGCGGAGTGAGCAGTTCTTC. Translating it yields CASSLNGGRSEQFF. The chain is built from TRBV5-1 and TRBJ2-1, with D maybe TRBD2 (7 bases). V lost 1 base and J lost 9, with 14 bases in between. This CDR3 comprises 14 residues. Germline V gene lookup returns CDR1 SGHRS and CDR2 YFSETQ.